The T cell receptor beta chain under discussion was sequenced for a study of shared clonotypes between healthy human individuals. The germline V gene has CDR1 MDHEN and CDR2 SYDVKM. The CDR3 consists of 15 residues. V lost 5 bases to trimming and J lost 7 bases; unmatched junction nucleotides: 9. Produced via immunoSEQ multiplex PCR; TCRdb's table is partial and in-frame only. The table lists about 1.1 million clones, approximately 77% of them singletons. Sequenced sample: memory CD4+ T cells from PBMCs. Subset reported: CD45RA-negative fraction. This chain uses TRBV28 with TRBJ2-1; 9 bases agree with TRBD1. The source of this sequence is a man between 18 and 29 years old in good health. Some clones in this sample may be carry-over from other donors' samples. CDR3 in amino acids: CASSRIRDRANEQFF. CDR3 coding DNA: TGTGCCAGCAGTCGAATCCGGGACAGGGCGAATGAGCAGTTCTTC.